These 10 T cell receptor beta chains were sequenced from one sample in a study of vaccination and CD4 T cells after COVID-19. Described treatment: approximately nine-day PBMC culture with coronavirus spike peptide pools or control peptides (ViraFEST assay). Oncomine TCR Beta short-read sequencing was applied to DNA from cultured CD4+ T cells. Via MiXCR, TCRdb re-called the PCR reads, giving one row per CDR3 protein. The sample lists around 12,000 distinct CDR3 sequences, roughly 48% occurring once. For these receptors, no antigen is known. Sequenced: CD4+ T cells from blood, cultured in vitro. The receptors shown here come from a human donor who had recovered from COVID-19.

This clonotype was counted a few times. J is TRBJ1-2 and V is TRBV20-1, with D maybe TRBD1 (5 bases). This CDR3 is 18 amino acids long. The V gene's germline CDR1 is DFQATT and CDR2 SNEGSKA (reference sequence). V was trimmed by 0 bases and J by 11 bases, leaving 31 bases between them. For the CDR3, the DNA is TGCAGTGCTAGAGATGAATCGGGGAAGCGAAAGGGGCCGACCATATACACCTTC. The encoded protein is CSARDESGKRKGPTIYTF.

CDR3 DNA: TGTGCCAGCAGCGCCAGGGGTCGAGAGACCCAGTACTTC. Amino acids: CASSARGRETQYF. The chain links TRBV9 to TRBJ2-5, with D perhaps matching TRBD1 (6 bases). Germline loops: CDR1 SGDLS, CDR2 YYNGEE. V lost 3 bases and J lost 4, with 10 bases in between. The CDR3 extends over 13 amino acids. Complete variable domain (other parts from reference TRBV9 and TRBJ2-5): DSGVTQTPKHLITATGQRVTLRCSPRSGDLSVYWYQQSLDQGLQFLIQYYNGEERAKGNILERFSAQQFPDLHSELNLSSLELGDSALYFCASSARGRETQYFGPGTRLLVL.

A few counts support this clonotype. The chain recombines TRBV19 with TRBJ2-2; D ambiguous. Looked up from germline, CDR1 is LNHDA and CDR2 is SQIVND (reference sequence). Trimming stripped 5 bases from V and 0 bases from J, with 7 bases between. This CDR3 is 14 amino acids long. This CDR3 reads CASSYGANTGELFF. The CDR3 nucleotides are TGTGCCAGTAGTTACGGAGCGAACACCGGGGAGCTGTTTTTT.

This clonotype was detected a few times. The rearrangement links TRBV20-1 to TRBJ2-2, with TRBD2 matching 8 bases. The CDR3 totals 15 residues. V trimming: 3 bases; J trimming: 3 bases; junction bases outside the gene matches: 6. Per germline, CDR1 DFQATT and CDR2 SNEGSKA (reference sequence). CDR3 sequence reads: CSARVSGGHTGELFF. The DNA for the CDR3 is TGCAGTGCTAGGGTATCGGGGGGGCACACCGGGGAGCTGTTTTTT.

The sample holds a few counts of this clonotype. CDR3 DNA sequence: TGTGCCAGCAGTCGTAGCTCCTATAATTCACCCCTCCACTTT. Residues: CASSRSSYNSPLHF. The chain joins TRBV27 to TRBJ1-6; D call uncertain. Trimming removed 5 bases at V and 0 bases at J, with 5 bases between. CDR3 length: 14 residues. Germline assignment: CDR1 MNHEY and CDR2 SMNVEV (reference sequence).

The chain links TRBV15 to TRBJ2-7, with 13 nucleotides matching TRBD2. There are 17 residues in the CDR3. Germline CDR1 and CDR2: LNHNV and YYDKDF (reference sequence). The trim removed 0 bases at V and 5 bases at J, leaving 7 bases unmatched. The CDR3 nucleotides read TGTGCCACCAGCAGAGAACCACTAGCGGGAGGGGTGAACGAGCAGTACTTC. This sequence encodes CATSREPLAGGVNEQYF.

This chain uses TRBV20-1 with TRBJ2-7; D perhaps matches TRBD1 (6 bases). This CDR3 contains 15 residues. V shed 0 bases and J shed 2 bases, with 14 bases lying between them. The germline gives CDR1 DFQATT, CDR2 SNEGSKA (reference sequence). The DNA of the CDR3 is TGCAGTGCTAGAGATCAGGCTGGGACACCCTACGAGCAGTACTTC. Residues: CSARDQAGTPYEQYF.

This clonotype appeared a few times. CDR3 coding DNA: TGTGCCAGTAGTACCGGATTGGGGGGGACCCAGTACTTC. Its protein product is CASSTGLGGTQYF. The chain carries TRBV19 and TRBJ2-5; possible D gene TRBD2, 6 bases. Between the trimmed V and J ends, which lost 4 bases and 7 bases, there was a span of 13 bases. The CDR3 covers 13 residues. Germline CDR1 and CDR2: LNHDA and SQIVND (reference sequence).

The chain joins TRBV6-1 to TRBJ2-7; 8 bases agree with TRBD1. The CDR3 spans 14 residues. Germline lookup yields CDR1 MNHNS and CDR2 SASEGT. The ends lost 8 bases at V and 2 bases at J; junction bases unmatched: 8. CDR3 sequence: CASSGTGRTYEQYF. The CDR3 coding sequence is TGTGCCAGCTCCGGGACAGGTAGAACCTACGAGCAGTACTTC.

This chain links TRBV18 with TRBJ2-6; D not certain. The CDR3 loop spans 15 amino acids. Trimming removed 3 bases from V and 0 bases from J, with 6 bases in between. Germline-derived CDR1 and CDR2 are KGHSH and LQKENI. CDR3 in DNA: TGTGCCAGCTCACCGGGTAACTCTGGGGCCAACGTCCTGACTTTC. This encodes CASSPGNSGANVLTF.